One and the same sample provided the 26 T cell receptor beta chains below, sequenced in a study of human T cells and chemical hapten exposure. Time point indicated: healthy volunteer bleed at 6 weeks. Whole blood, unfractionated, served as the material for total RNA extraction. TCRdb re-derived calls from the RACE reads in MiXCR, one entry per CDR3 protein. Altogether some 78,000 distinct CDR3 sequences are present, over 7% being singletons, with the ten largest covering about 1.4%. Sequences were obtained from whole blood. These receptors were taken from a male donor in good health. Some clones in this sample may be carry-over from other donors' samples.

This chain uses TRBV4-1 with TRBJ1-5; D might be TRBD1 (5 bases). Trimming removed 0 bases from V and 1 base from J, with 7 bases in between. The CDR3 covers 15 residues. Per the germline V gene, CDR1 is MGHRA and CDR2 is YSYEKL. DNA for the CDR3: TGCGCCAGCAGCCAAGATGAGGGGAGCAATCAGCCCCAGCATTTT. Encoded protein: CASSQDEGSNQPQHF.

This clonotype has ten or more counts. The chain has TRBV9 and TRBJ1-5; D call uncertain. V gave up 0 bases and J gave up 0 bases, with 4 bases separating them. Germline V lookup: CDR1 SGDLS, CDR2 YYNGEE. The CDR3 is made up of 14 amino acids. The CDR3 loop reads CASSVGDSNQPQHF. As DNA, the CDR3 is TGTGCCAGCAGCGTAGGAGATAGCAATCAGCCCCAGCATTTT.

There are a few counts of this clonotype. The CDR3 protein is CSAPRGSTEAFF. The CDR3 region has the DNA TGCAGTGCCCCAAGGGGCAGCACTGAAGCTTTCTTT. V and J are TRBV20-1 and TRBJ1-1, with a weak D call TRBD1 (5 bases). Trimming cost V 6 bases and J 4 bases, with 12 bases left between them. CDR1 is DFQATT, CDR2 SNEGSKA, per germline (reference sequence). CDR3 length: 12 residues.

This clonotype was seen a handful of times. The rearrangement joins TRBV20-1 to TRBJ1-4, with D tentatively TRBD1 (5 bases). This CDR3 is built from 12 residues. Trimming stripped 6 bases from V and 10 bases from J, with 15 bases between. Per germline, CDR1 DFQATT and CDR2 SNEGSKA (reference sequence). This CDR3 is CSAFRDGGKLFF. DNA of the CDR3: TGCAGTGCCTTCAGGGACGGGGGAAAACTGTTTTTT.

This clonotype was detected only a few times. The rearrangement uses TRBV9 and TRBJ1-1; 9 nucleotides agree with TRBD1. V trimming: 2 bases; J trimming: 0 bases; junction bases outside the gene matches: 5. Per germline, CDR1 SGDLS and CDR2 YYNGEE. The CDR3 totals 16 residues. The CDR3 coding sequence is TGTGCCAGCAGCGTCTCGACAGGGGGTCTGAACACTGAAGCTTTCTTT. Translated, it gives CASSVSTGGLNTEAFF.

J is TRBJ2-7 and V is TRBV6-6; D possibly corresponds to TRBD1 (5 bases). Germline-derived CDR1 and CDR2 are MNHNY and SVGAGI (reference sequence). The CDR3 is 15 amino acids. With 0 bases removed from V and 3 bases from J, the gap between germline ends came to 12 bases. The CDR3 loop is CASSYSRSGHYEQYF. In DNA, the CDR3 is TGTGCCAGCAGTTACTCGAGGTCAGGACACTACGAGCAGTACTTC.

The chain couples TRBV20-1 to TRBJ2-2, with 11 bases aligning to TRBD1. With V trimmed by 8 bases and J by 8 bases, 10 bases remained unmatched. The germline V gene encodes CDR1 DFQATT and CDR2 SNEGSKA (reference sequence). The CDR3 runs 14 residues. The CDR3 sequence is CSTSPGQGAGELFF. In DNA, the CDR3 is TGCAGTACTTCCCCCGGACAGGGGGCTGGGGAGCTGTTTTTT.

CDR3 protein: CASSFQGGAGGYGYTF. CDR3 sequence (DNA): TGTGCCAGCAGTTTTCAGGGGGGAGCAGGCGGATATGGCTACACCTTC. The chain has TRBV27 and TRBJ1-2; 7 bases line up with TRBD1. The CDR3 sequence is 16 residues long. V lost 3 bases, J lost 5 bases, and 12 bases stayed unmatched. Germline lookup yields CDR1 MNHEY and CDR2 SMNVEV (reference sequence).

The J gene is TRBJ2-3, the V gene TRBV20-1, with D tentatively TRBD2 (6 bases). Trimming cost V 5 bases and J 4 bases, with 13 bases left between them. This CDR3 contains 13 residues. Germline CDR1 and CDR2: DFQATT and SNEGSKA (reference sequence). The CDR3: CSAPDQRADTQYF. The CDR3 DNA is TGCAGTGCTCCGGATCAGCGGGCAGATACGCAGTATTTT.

This clonotype was observed a few times. The rearrangement links TRBV4-1 to TRBJ2-7; 10 positions match TRBD1. The CDR3 has 16 amino acids. Trimming removed 3 bases from V and 4 bases from J; junction bases left unmatched: 9. The V gene's germline CDR1 is MGHRA and CDR2 YSYEKL. CDR3 loop: CASSHLQDRGLYEQYF. CDR3 sequence (DNA): TGCGCCAGCAGCCACCTACAAGACAGGGGGCTGTACGAGCAGTACTTC.

This clonotype was counted ten times or more. The genes are TRBV5-6 and TRBJ1-5; TRBD1 matches 7 bases. With V trimmed by 4 bases and J by 4 bases, 8 bases remained unmatched. Germline V gene data show CDR1 as SGHDT and CDR2 as YYEEEE. The CDR3 length is 15 residues. The CDR3 loop reads CASSVGTAINQPQHF. In nucleotides, the CDR3 is TGTGCCAGCAGCGTGGGGACAGCCATTAATCAGCCCCAGCATTTT.

V gene TRBV20-1 combines with J gene TRBJ2-7; TRBD1 matches 7 bases. The CDR3 is made up of 14 amino acids. Germline V gene data show CDR1 as DFQATT and CDR2 as SNEGSKA (reference sequence). Trimming took 3 bases from V and 3 from J; bases not matched to a gene: 8. The CDR3 sequence: CSARTPGQHYEQYF. In DNA, the CDR3 is TGCAGTGCTAGGACCCCGGGACAGCACTACGAGCAGTACTTC.

This clonotype was picked up many times. The chain employs TRBV5-8 and TRBJ2-5, with D perhaps matching TRBD2 (5 bases). CDR3 length equals 15 residues. Germline V lookup: CDR1 SGHTS, CDR2 YDEGEE. Trimming stripped 0 bases from V and 4 bases from J, with 13 bases between. The CDR3 is CASSLVEGRSETQYF. CDR3 nucleotide sequence: TGTGCCAGCAGCTTGGTTGAGGGCAGGTCAGAGACCCAGTACTTC.

V gene TRBV6-5 combines with J gene TRBJ2-3, with D perhaps given as TRBD1 or TRBD2 (5 bases each). CDR3 length: 14 residues. Per germline, CDR1 MNHEY and CDR2 SVGAGI. V was trimmed by 7 bases and J by 0 bases, leaving 11 bases between them. As DNA, the CDR3 is TGTGCCAGCACCGGGACGTCTAGCACAGATACGCAGTATTTT. As protein: CASTGTSSTDTQYF.

This clonotype was found many times. This chain links TRBV7-9 with TRBJ2-6; 9 bases fit TRBD1. CDR1 is SEHNR, CDR2 FQNEAQ, per germline (reference sequence). CDR3 size: 19 residues. J lost 1 base, V lost 6 bases, and 13 bases had no gene match. The CDR3 is CASRLPRQGEVSGANVLTF. The CDR3 DNA reads TGTGCCAGCAGACTACCTCGACAGGGGGAGGTTTCTGGGGCCAACGTCCTGACTTTC.

In its sample, this clonotype was seen a few times. V gene TRBV29-1 combines with J gene TRBJ1-2, with D possibly matching TRBD1 (6 bases). With 7 bases removed from V and 0 bases from J, the gap between germline ends came to 9 bases. The CDR3 runs to 12 residues. Germline V CDR1 and CDR2: SQVTM, ANQGSEA. Here the CDR3 reads CSAPGANYGYTF. In DNA, the CDR3 is TGCAGCGCCCCAGGGGCTAACTATGGCTACACCTTC.

The chain links TRBV2 to TRBJ2-1, with D unclear. CDR1 is SNHLY, CDR2 FYNNEI, per germline. CDR3 length: 16 amino acids. Trimming removed 3 bases at V and 2 bases at J, with 14 bases between. CDR3 in amino acids: CASSEASPATYNEQFF. The CDR3 nucleotides are TGTGCCAGCAGTGAGGCCAGCCCCGCTACCTACAATGAGCAGTTCTTC.

At least ten counts were recorded for this clonotype. The chain joins TRBV7-2 to TRBJ1-5, with unresolved D. Per the germline V gene, CDR1 is SGHTA and CDR2 is FQGNSA. V dropped 1 base and J dropped 2 bases, with 9 bases sitting between them. This CDR3 region has 15 residues. The CDR3 loop is CASSLDRARNQPQHF. In nucleotides, the CDR3 is TGTGCCAGCAGCTTAGACAGAGCCCGCAATCAGCCCCAGCATTTT.

The rearrangement uses TRBV20-1 and TRBJ1-6; 7 positions match TRBD1. The CDR3 has 15 residues. Germline V lookup: CDR1 DFQATT, CDR2 SNEGSKA (reference sequence). Losses at the gene ends were 2 bases for V and 6 bases for J; bases not matched to a gene: 7. The CDR3 DNA reads TGCAGTGCTAGATGGGGGGGGACAGCTAATTCACCCCTCCACTTT. This encodes CSARWGGTANSPLHF.

This clonotype was picked up many times. The chain combines TRBV12-3 or TRBV12-4 with TRBJ2-1, with D perhaps TRBD2 (8 bases). CDR3 length: 17 residues. V lost 3 bases and J 8 bases, leaving 23 bases between the germline ends. In DNA, the CDR3 is TGTGCCAGCAGTTTCGGACTAGCACCTGAACAGGGGCATGAGCAGTTCTTC. This codes for CASSFGLAPEQGHEQFF.

The chain joins TRBV4-3 to TRBJ2-7, with D tentatively TRBD1 (6 bases). Trimming shortened V by 3 bases and J by 7 bases, and 16 bases separated the two germline ends. Germline V lookup: CDR1 LGHNA, CDR2 YSLEER. This CDR3 has 14 amino acids. Here the CDR3 DNA reads TGCGCCAGCAGCCAGTGGACAGCCGCTGTGGAGCAGTACTTC. As protein: CASSQWTAAVEQYF.

This clonotype has a handful of counts. The CDR3 loop reads CASSAGVDTIYF. CDR3 in DNA: TGTGCCAGCTCGGCCGGGGTGGACACCATATATTTT. V gene TRBV7-8 combines with J gene TRBJ1-3; no reliable D call. From germline, CDR1 is SGHVS and CDR2 FQNEAQ. The CDR3 totals 12 residues. Deletions cut 8 bases from V and 8 bases from J, with 13 bases between.

J is TRBJ1-3 and V is TRBV4-2; D is ambiguous. The CDR3 extends over 16 amino acids. Germline CDR1 LGHNA, CDR2 YNFKEQ. The V and J ends lost 1 base and 0 bases respectively, with 10 bases between them. CDR3 sequence reads: CASSQGALSSGNTIYF. The CDR3 bases are TGTGCCAGCAGCCAAGGGGCACTCAGCTCTGGAAACACCATATATTTT.

This clonotype has only a few counts. The chain couples TRBV7-6 to TRBJ1-4, with unresolved D. This CDR3 region has 16 residues. V was trimmed by 2 bases and J by 0 bases, leaving 10 bases between them. Looked up from germline, CDR1 is SGHVS and CDR2 is FNYEAQ. This chain's CDR3 is CASSLKQPATNEKLFF. The CDR3 DNA follows: TGTGCCAGCAGCTTAAAACAGCCAGCAACTAATGAAAAACTGTTTTTT. Full variable domain (missing parts from reference TRBV7-6 and TRBJ1-4): GAGVSQSPRYKVTKRGQDVALRCDPISGHVSLYWYRQALGQGPEFLTYFNYEAQQDKSGLPNDRFSAERPEGSISTLTIQRTEQRDSAMYRCASSLKQPATNEKLFFGSGTQLSVL.

This clonotype was detected a few times. The chain carries TRBV11-2 and TRBJ2-7; 12 nucleotides agree with TRBD1. Germline V gene data show CDR1 as SGHAT and CDR2 as FQNNGV. CDR3 length: 17 residues. J was trimmed by 7 bases and V by 3 bases; bases with no gene match: 13. DNA of the CDR3: TGTGCCAGCAGCTTGCTCCCCCCGGGACAGGGGGCAAGGGAGCAGTACTTC. It specifies CASSLLPPGQGAREQYF.

This clonotype was counted between two and nine times. V is TRBV29-1 and J is TRBJ2-4, with TRBD1 matching 7 bases. This CDR3 has 13 amino acids. V dropped 1 base and J dropped 6; count of bases not matched to a gene: 3. Looked up from germline, CDR1 is SQVTM and CDR2 is ANQGSEA. The CDR3 loop reads CSVEGAGGNIQYF. DNA for the CDR3: TGCAGCGTTGAAGGCGCAGGGGGAAACATTCAGTACTTC.